Given below is one TCR beta chain in context. What it binds is unknown. Uncontrolled infection, other autoimmune disease, pregnancy or lactation excluded patients. For the diagnoses, clinical symptoms, serum thyroxine and TRAb, thyroid ultrasound and orbital computed tomography were used. This specimen comes from a study of T cells in Graves' hyperthyroidism and ophthalmopathy. RNA transcripts served as the template for amplifying TCR beta CDR3 regions. First-round RT-PCR with HTBI primers amplified the TCR CDR3 region. One entry per CDR3 protein results from TCRdb running MiXCR on the multiplex PCR reads. There are more than 550,000 distinct CDR3 sequences in the sample; approximately 42% occur only once, and about 7.2% lies in the top ten. The germline V and J ends were trimmed by 11 bases and 1 base, with 17 bases remaining between them. The germline V gene encodes CDR1 SGHAT and CDR2 FQNNGV. This CDR3 is built from 14 residues.

Study-level results: Clonotypes that were expanded in thyroid above 0.001 mostly appeared in blood too. Separation of ophthalmopathy from stable hyperthyroidism was achieved by a 13 V-J model.

This TCR was sampled from an adult man with Graves' disease, either hyperthyroidism or ophthalmopathy (not recorded which). The rearrangement links TRBV11-2 to TRBJ1-1; D remains unclear. Material for sequencing was peripheral blood or thyroid tissue (not recorded which). DNA for the CDR3: TGTGCCTGGAATCCAACGTGGGGGAACACTGAAGCTTTCTTT. Translated: CAWNPTWGNTEAFF.